Sequencing of this TCR beta chain was carried out in a study of neurological immune-mediated disorders. The authors made cDNA by 5'RACE with 10-nucleotide random UMIs. Each CDR3 protein is one row after TCRdb ran MiXCR on the 5' RACE reads. The sample holds about 22,000 distinct CDR3 sequences; 10% are singletons and the top ten take less than 25%. This CDR3 is 14 amino acids long. Trimming removed 6 bases at V and 5 bases at J, with 15 bases between. Per germline, CDR1 SGHTA and CDR2 FQGNSA. Where libraries were unsorted, they were derived from 2 million PBMCs stored at -80 degrees C. This clonotype was detected ten times or more. Its matching antigen is unknown. Broader study findings: Expanded clones shared no CDR3 amino acid sequences across subjects, suggesting private repertoires in all groups. HTLV-1-associated myelopathy showed the most TCR clonal expansion; multiple sclerosis the least, below healthy controls.

Sample: PBMCs. The chain is built from TRBV7-2 and TRBJ2-3, with D perhaps TRBD1 or TRBD2 (5 bases each). The TCR originated in a woman in her sixties or seventies with HTLV-1-associated myelopathy (HAM/TSP). The CDR3 spells CASRSPGPIDTQYF. The CDR3 region has the DNA TGTGCCAGCAGGTCGCCGGGACCCATAGATACGCAGTATTTT.